This TCR beta chain was retrieved from a study of OX40 agonist ivuxolimab in advanced cancers. As for the study in general: Around 40% of patients had received prior checkpoint inhibitor therapy.

The cohort excluded patients with autoimmune disease history or systemic immunosuppression. Study-wide findings and caveats: In the 0.1-3.0 mg/kg groups, partial responders showed among the lowest expansion.

V gave up 0 bases and J gave up 0 bases; unmatched junction bases: 2. This CDR3 spans 15 amino acids. Looked up from germline, CDR1 is SGHNT and CDR2 is YENEEA. To note about this clone: Its antigen is currently unknown.

Clones were sequenced by immunoSEQ multiplex PCR, and TCRdb holds only the in-frame ones, with some missing. The sample records about 24,000 clones, about 80% being singletons. The specimen was CD4+ or CD8+ T cells sorted from blood, collected in a trial of the OX40 agonist ivuxolimab. The sequence came from an adult with an advanced solid tumor such as melanoma, head and neck, liver or kidney cancer. This chain uses TRBV11-3 with TRBJ2-7, with 7 bases lining up with TRBD1. For the CDR3, the DNA is TGTGCCAGCAGCTTAGAGACAGGGAGCTCCTACGAGCAGTACTTC. Its translation: CASSLETGSSYEQYF.